This T cell receptor beta chain was retrieved from a study of regulatory T cells in long-lasting Graves disease. Arm-PCR with iRepertoire HTBI primers amplified the CDR3 regions for these TCR beta libraries. TCRdb reprocessed the multiplex PCR reads with MiXCR, giving one entry per CDR3 protein. The data contain 200,000 to 250,000 distinct CDR3 sequences, 15% to 20% of them singletons. Time point meaning: newly diagnosed GD, antithyroid drugs for less than 3 months. PBMC RNA was the source of the TCR library. This clonotype has ten or more counts. Trimming cost V 6 bases and J 2 bases; bases outside gene matches: 6. This CDR3 region has 15 residues.

Sequenced material: peripheral blood mononuclear cells (PBMCs), taken at new diagnosis, from a patient treated with antithyroid drugs. The chain recombines TRBV12-3 or TRBV12-4 with TRBJ2-2, with 7 bases that match TRBD2. The sequence derives from a female donor with Graves disease. The CDR3 DNA reads as TGTGCCAGCAGGAGGCTAGCGGAAAACACCGGGGAGCTGTTTTTT. Its protein product is CASRRLAENTGELFF.